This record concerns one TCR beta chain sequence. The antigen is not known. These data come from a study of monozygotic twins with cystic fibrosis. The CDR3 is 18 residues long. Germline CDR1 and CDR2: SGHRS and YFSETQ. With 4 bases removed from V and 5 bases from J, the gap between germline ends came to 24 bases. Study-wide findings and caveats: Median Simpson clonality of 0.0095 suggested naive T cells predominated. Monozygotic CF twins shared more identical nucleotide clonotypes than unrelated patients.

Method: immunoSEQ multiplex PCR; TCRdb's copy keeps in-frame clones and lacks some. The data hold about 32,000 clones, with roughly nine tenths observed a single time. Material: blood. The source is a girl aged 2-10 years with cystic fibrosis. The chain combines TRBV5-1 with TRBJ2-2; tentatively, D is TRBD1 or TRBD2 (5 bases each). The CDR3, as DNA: TGCGCCAGCAGCCCTCCAGAGGGGTCAGGATCAGGGACCGGGGAGCTGTTTTTT. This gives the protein CASSPPEGSGSGTGELFF.